This entry describes one T cell receptor beta chain. The antigen remains undetermined. At one of its ends the junction is not consistent with the germline gene, which may arise from a read error. The data derive from a study of cytomegalovirus exposure and HLA in healthy donors. The study, taken as a whole, reports: Among immune exposure information, only CMV serostatus was available. Later work found most CMV-associated TCR beta chains apparently HLA-restricted.

Use of 60 Vbeta and 13 Jbeta primers characterized the PCR. TCRdb's copy holds only in-frame clones and misses some; the assay was immunoSEQ multiplex PCR. The data hold under 200,000 clones, with roughly 80% observed a single time. CDR1 MGHRA and CDR2 YSYEKL come from the germline V gene. The CDR3 loop spans 15 amino acids. This receptor was taken from a man aged 30-40 years in good health and CMV-seronegative. Specimen: PBMCs. V and J are TRBV4-1 and TRBJ2-7; TRBD2 aligns across 13 bases. In DNA form, the CDR3 reads TGTGCCAGCAGCCCCCGGACTAGCGGGAGCTACGAGCAGTACTTC. Translating it yields CASSPRTSGSYEQYF.